These 5 T cell receptor beta chains share one sample of origin, sequenced in a study of blood T cell repertoires in COVID-19. Sequencing was performed with immunoSEQ multiplex PCR; in TCRdb, only in-frame clones are kept and a portion is missing. The data show about 250,000 clones, around 89% seen once. The sequencing sample was made of PBMCs or T cells enriched from blood (not recorded which). These receptor sequences come from a woman aged 18-30 years who had recovered from COVID-19.

This clone was observed a few times. The chain combines TRBV19 with TRBJ1-6; D may be TRBD1 (6 bases). The V end lost 5 bases, the J end lost 9 bases, and 14 bases lay between the germline ends. The CDR3 spans 14 residues. Looked up from germline, CDR1 is LNHDA and CDR2 is SQIVND (reference sequence). The CDR3 here is CASSDLQGSSPLHF. CDR3 sequence (DNA): TGTGCCAGTAGTGATTTGCAGGGGAGTTCACCCCTCCACTTT.

V usage is TRBV28 and J usage is TRBJ2-1; D possibly corresponds to TRBD1 (5 bases). Germline CDR1 is MDHEN and CDR2 is SYDVKM. V was trimmed by 7 bases and J by 10 bases, leaving 11 bases between them. The CDR3 has 11 residues. DNA for the CDR3: TGTGCCAGCACCATAACAGGAGAGCAGTTCTTC. Amino acids: CASTITGEQFF.

The CDR3, as DNA: TGTGCCAGCAGCTTTCTAGACACCGGGGAGCTGTTTTTT. Amino acids: CASSFLDTGELFF. This rearrangement joins TRBV7-9 to TRBJ2-2, with D unclear. V lost 3 bases to trimming and J lost 3 bases, with 5 bases between them. CDR3 length: 13 amino acids. Looked up from germline, CDR1 is SEHNR and CDR2 is FQNEAQ (reference sequence).

The table lists this clone with a count of one. The rearrangement links TRBV7-9 to TRBJ1-2; D is perhaps TRBD1 (5 bases). The V gene's germline CDR1 is SEHNR and CDR2 FQNEAQ (reference sequence). The CDR3 extends over 15 amino acids. The ends were cut back, 5 bases at V and 8 bases at J, with 21 bases in the middle. The CDR3 DNA reads TGTGCCAGCAGCCTTACATTGGGGCAGGGAAAAGGCTACACCTTC. Its translation: CASSLTLGQGKGYTF.

The V call is TRBV19, the J call TRBJ1-1, with 7 bases lining up with TRBD1. The J segment lost 4 bases and the V segment lost 7 bases, leaving 6 bases of the junction unmatched. Germline-derived CDR1 and CDR2 are LNHDA and SQIVND (reference sequence). The CDR3 runs 13 residues. The CDR3 DNA sequence: TGTGCCAGTATAGACAGGGTGAGCACTGAAGCTTTCTTT. Translation gives CASIDRVSTEAFF.